This T cell receptor beta chain was retrieved from a study of T cells in Graves' hyperthyroidism and ophthalmopathy. Notes on the study in general: Ophthalmopathy and stable hyperthyroidism were separated by a 13 V-J model. Most clonotypes that expanded in the thyroid above 0.001 also showed up in blood.

The investigators amplified TCR beta CDR3 regions from RNA transcripts. Initially, a first-round RT-PCR of the TCR CDR3 employed the HTBI primer set. Via MiXCR, TCRdb re-called the multiplex PCR reads, giving one row per CDR3 protein. The table shows 330,000 or so distinct CDR3 sequences, with around a sixth occurring only once. The germline CDR1 and CDR2 sequences are MNHEY and SVGEGT. Trimming shortened V by 6 bases and J by 7 bases, and 15 bases separated the two germline ends. The CDR3 runs 13 residues. With respect to this clonotype: The antigen remains unidentified.

Ophthalmopathy cases scored 3 or more on the Clinical Activity Score and 4 or more on NOSPECS grade, with duration below 3 months. Sequencing was performed on blood. The chain couples TRBV6-2 or TRBV6-3 to TRBJ2-5, with D perhaps matching TRBD2 (5 bases). This receptor was obtained from a woman aged 35 to 49 with Graves' ophthalmopathy. The CDR3 DNA follows: TGTGCCAGCAGCCACGAGGAGGAAGGGACCCAGTACTTC. The encoded protein is CASSHEEEGTQYF.